Below, 3 T cell receptor beta chains from the same sample are listed, as sequenced in a study of T cell changes during pregnancy in multiple sclerosis. Some clones are missing from TCRdb's copy, which holds only in-frame ones; the method was immunoSEQ multiplex PCR. In the table there are fewer than 95,000 clones, about 93% of which are singletons. The material sequenced was peripheral blood, taken in the first trimester of pregnancy. These TCRs come from a female donor with multiple sclerosis, enrolled in a pregnancy study.

The CDR3 here is CASSDGTGVKYEQYF. Here the CDR3 DNA reads TGTGCCAGCAGTGATGGGACAGGGGTTAAGTACGAGCAGTACTTC. The rearrangement uses TRBV2 and TRBJ2-7; TRBD1 matches at 10 bases. The CDR3 consists of 15 residues. Germline CDR1 and CDR2: SNHLY and FYNNEI. J was trimmed by 4 bases and V by 3 bases; bases with no gene match: 6.

The chain carries TRBV11-2 and TRBJ2-3; weak D call: TRBD2 (6 bases). The CDR3 runs 16 residues. The germline V gene has CDR1 SGHAT and CDR2 FQNNGV. V dropped 6 bases and J dropped 2 bases, with 18 bases sitting between them. The CDR3 reads CASSPPGGALTDTQYF. The CDR3 region has the DNA TGTGCCAGCAGTCCACCGGGCGGGGCCCTCACAGATACGCAGTATTTT.

The gene calls are TRBV21-1 and TRBJ1-5; the table assigns TRBD1, which was not confirmed against the DNA. TRBV21-1 is a recognized pseudogene. CDR3 length equals 10 residues. CDR3 sequence (DNA): TGTGCCAGCAGCACGGACAGCCGGGATTTT. Protein product: CASSTDSRDF.